This T cell receptor (beta chain) was sequenced for a study of shared clonotypes between healthy human individuals. Sequenced by immunoSEQ multiplex PCR; TCRdb stores in-frame clones only, minus some. The sample lists 2.3 million or so clones, approximately 93% seen once, with 0.3% to 0.4% in the top ten. This CDR3 region has 14 residues. Germline V gene sequence: CDR1 SGHRS, CDR2 YFSETQ. V was trimmed by 0 bases and J by 1 base, leaving 7 bases between them. As regards this clone: The same CDR3 is also encoded by other DNA sequences in this sample.

This chain joins TRBV5-1 and TRBJ2-5; no firm D call. The receptor's source is a man aged 18-30 years in good health. Some clones in this sample may be carry-over from other donors' samples. The sequencing sample was made of naive CD4+ T cells from PBMCs. Subset here: CD45RA+ positively selected. The CDR3 is CASSLAPGQETQYF. The CDR3 region has the DNA TGCGCCAGCAGCTTGGCCCCAGGCCAAGAGACCCAGTACTTC.